Presented here are 20 T cell receptor beta chains from one specimen sequenced in a study of T cells in Graves' hyperthyroidism and ophthalmopathy. TCR beta CDR3 regions were amplified from RNA transcripts. HTBI primers were used for first-round RT-PCR of the TCR CDR3. A single record per CDR3 protein comes from TCRdb applying MiXCR to the multiplex PCR reads. This table holds about 420,000 distinct CDR3 sequences, around a sixth found once. The source material was blood. These receptors were taken from a woman under 30 with Graves' hyperthyroidism.

The rearrangement links TRBV11-2 to TRBJ2-1, with TRBD2 matching over 10 bases. J was trimmed by 3 bases and V by 5 bases; bases with no gene match: 7. This CDR3 is built from 16 residues. Germline V CDR1 and CDR2: SGHAT, FQNNGV. CDR3 sequence reads: CASSPGLAAFYNEQFF. The DNA of the CDR3 is TGTGCCAGCAGCCCCGGACTAGCGGCATTCTACAATGAGCAGTTCTTC.

In its sample, this clonotype was seen many times. The chain has TRBV6-2 or TRBV6-3 and TRBJ2-3; 10 bases line up with TRBD2. CDR3 length equals 15 residues. The V segment lost 3 bases and the J segment 8 bases; nucleotides outside the gene matches: 8. The V gene's germline CDR1 is MNHEY and CDR2 SVGEGT. CDR3 amino acids: CASSYASGRIGTQYF. As DNA, the CDR3 is TGTGCCAGCAGTTATGCTAGCGGGAGAATCGGTACGCAGTATTTT.

This clonotype was found many times. J is TRBJ2-7 and V is TRBV6-2 or TRBV6-3, with D possibly matching TRBD2 (5 bases). This CDR3 is built from 15 residues. Germline V gene lookup returns CDR1 MNHEY and CDR2 SVGEGT. Between the trimmed V and J ends, which lost 0 bases and 3 bases, there was a span of 12 bases. CDR3 in amino acids: CASSYSAAEGYEQYF. For the CDR3, the DNA is TGTGCCAGCAGTTACTCGGCAGCCGAGGGCTACGAGCAGTACTTC.

This clonotype was seen ten or more times. The chain recombines TRBV2 with TRBJ1-1; weak D call: TRBD1 (5 bases). The CDR3 extends over 13 amino acids. Trimming took 2 bases from V and 1 from J, leaving 5 bases between them. The germline V gene encodes CDR1 SNHLY and CDR2 FYNNEI. The CDR3 DNA follows: TGTGCCAGCAGTGAACAGGGGAACACTGAAGCTTTCTTT. Translated, it gives CASSEQGNTEAFF.

The J gene is TRBJ1-5, the V gene TRBV7-8; TRBD1 matches at 11 bases. CDR3 length equals 16 residues. CDR1 SGHVS and CDR2 FQNEAQ come from the germline V gene. V gave up 5 bases and J gave up 2 bases; unmatched junction bases: 5. As DNA, the CDR3 is TGTGCCAGCAGCCCCAGGGACAGGGGGGGCAATCAGCCCCAGCATTTT. Its translation: CASSPRDRGGNQPQHF.

This clonotype has a handful of counts. The chain links TRBV7-3 to TRBJ2-2; D might be TRBD2 (6 bases). The CDR3 extends over 16 amino acids. The germline gives CDR1 SGHTA, CDR2 FQGTGA. Trimming pared 2 bases from V and 1 base from J, leaving 11 bases between. The CDR3 DNA follows: TGTGCCAGCAGCTTAGGAGCGGGCCTGAACACCGGGGAGCTGTTTTTT. It translates to CASSLGAGLNTGELFF.

The chain is built from TRBV10-3 and TRBJ2-1, with 7 bases lining up with TRBD1. There are 18 residues in the CDR3. With V trimmed by 2 bases and J by 2 bases, 12 bases remained unmatched. Germline V lookup: CDR1 ENHRY, CDR2 SYGVKD. The DNA of the CDR3 is TGTGCCATCAGTGAGCCAGTTCCGGGACAGTCTACCTACAATGAGCAGTTCTTC. Its protein is CAISEPVPGQSTYNEQFF.

The chain links TRBV19 to TRBJ1-1; D gene unclear. Germline values: CDR1 LNHDA, CDR2 SQIVND (reference sequence). V gave up 4 bases and J gave up 0 bases, with 12 bases separating them. The CDR3 loop spans 15 amino acids. The CDR3 sequence is CASSKIQGLNTEAFF. The CDR3 DNA sequence: TGTGCCAGTAGTAAAATACAAGGCCTGAACACTGAAGCTTTCTTT.

This clonotype has ten or more counts. The chain is built from TRBV7-9 and TRBJ1-1; D is unresolved. This CDR3 spans 13 amino acids. The V end was cut by 1 base, the J end by 4 bases, with 7 bases between. CDR1 is SEHNR and CDR2 is FQNEAQ in the germline V gene (reference sequence). CDR3 region: CASSLDRITEAFF. Written as DNA, the CDR3 is TGTGCCAGCAGCTTAGACCGGATCACTGAAGCTTTCTTT.

This clonotype was seen repeatedly, ten times or more. The rearrangement joins TRBV20-1 to TRBJ2-7, with TRBD2 as a possible D gene (5 bases). The CDR3 contains 15 residues. The germline V gene encodes CDR1 DFQATT and CDR2 SNEGSKA (reference sequence). Trimming took off 2 bases at V and 2 bases at J, with 16 bases between the two ends. CDR3 nucleotide sequence: TGCAGTGCTAGACCTGGACGGACTCCGACCTACGAGCAGTACTTC. It encodes CSARPGRTPTYEQYF.

The rearrangement joins TRBV29-1 to TRBJ1-2, with a possible D match to TRBD1 (6 bases). CDR3 length: 11 amino acids. The germline V and J ends were trimmed by 6 bases and 7 bases, with 12 bases remaining between them. Germline CDR1 SQVTM, CDR2 ANQGSEA. For the CDR3, the DNA is TGCAGCGTAGAACAGGGTTTTGGCTACACCTTC. Translated, it gives CSVEQGFGYTF.

This clonotype has at least ten counts. The chain employs TRBV18 and TRBJ1-5; TRBD1 might be the D (5 bases). Germline V gene data show CDR1 as KGHSH and CDR2 as LQKENI. CDR3 length: 15 residues. V was shortened by 3 bases and J by 0 bases, with 9 bases between the two germline ends. The CDR3 coding sequence is TGTGCCAGCTCACCGGGGGATTATAGCAATCAGCCCCAGCATTTT. This translates into CASSPGDYSNQPQHF.

This clonotype has a count of ten or more. The chain employs TRBV20-1 and TRBJ2-2; TRBD2 matches 9 bases. V shed 3 bases and J 5 bases; nucleotides not matched to a gene: 10. CDR1 DFQATT and CDR2 SNEGSKA come from the germline V gene (reference sequence). The CDR3 is 16 residues long. CDR3 in DNA: TGCAGTGCTAGGTCGCGAGCGGGAGGTTATACCGGGGAGCTGTTTTTT. Translation gives CSARSRAGGYTGELFF.

This clonotype has a count of ten or more. This chain uses TRBV2 with TRBJ2-7, with 7 bases aligning to TRBD2. The germline V gene encodes CDR1 SNHLY and CDR2 FYNNEI. V was pared by 1 base and J by 0 bases, with 6 bases of the junction left unmatched. The CDR3 has 16 amino acids. CDR3 coding DNA: TGTGCCAGCAGTGAAGGAAACCGGGACTACTCCTACGAGCAGTACTTC. Residues: CASSEGNRDYSYEQYF.

This clonotype occurred many times. This chain joins TRBV28 and TRBJ2-7; unclear D gene. There are 14 residues in the CDR3. Germline V gives CDR1 MDHEN, CDR2 SYDVKM. The V and J ends lost 3 bases and 6 bases respectively, with 15 bases between them. CDR3 DNA sequence: TGTGCCAGCAGTTTTCAGGACCGTACGGGCGAGCAGTACTTC. Its translation is CASSFQDRTGEQYF.

This clonotype has at least ten counts. The gene calls are TRBV5-1 and TRBJ1-2, with D tentatively TRBD1 (6 bases). CDR1 and CDR2 from the germline V gene are SGHRS and YFSETQ. Trimming cost V 4 bases and J 2 bases, with 15 bases left between them. The CDR3 sequence is 15 residues long. The CDR3 DNA reads TGCGCCAGCAGCCGGGGGGCTACGGGAAACTATGGCTACACCTTC. Protein product: CASSRGATGNYGYTF.

The V call is TRBV3-1, the J call TRBJ1-1; 7 bases line up with TRBD1. V lost 3 bases to trimming and J lost 0 bases; unmatched junction nucleotides: 7. Germline V gene lookup returns CDR1 LGHDT and CDR2 YNNKEL (reference sequence). The CDR3 contains 16 residues. CDR3: CASSQPFGTVNTEAFF. In DNA form, the CDR3 reads TGTGCCAGCAGCCAGCCTTTCGGGACAGTGAACACTGAAGCTTTCTTT.

The DNA of the CDR3 is TGTGCCAGCAGTTTAGTAGCGGGAGGGTACGGGGAGCTGTTTTTT. Translation: CASSLVAGGYGELFF. V and J are TRBV3-1 and TRBJ2-2; 11 positions match TRBD2. This CDR3 region has 15 residues. Germline V gene sequence: CDR1 LGHDT, CDR2 YNNKEL (reference sequence). V shed 6 bases and J 7 bases; nucleotides not matched to a gene: 7.

This clonotype occurred many times. The chain couples TRBV6-1 to TRBJ1-5, with D possibly matching TRBD1 (6 bases). Trimming removed 8 bases from V and 6 bases from J, with 11 bases in between. The CDR3 runs 12 residues. Germline CDR1 MNHNS, CDR2 SASEGT. The CDR3 coding sequence is TGTGCCAGCGTAACAGGGAGTCAGCCCCAGCATTTT. Its translation: CASVTGSQPQHF.

Only a few counts were recorded for this clonotype. The CDR3 here is CASSQGGGGALYNEQFF. The CDR3 nucleotides are TGCGCCAGCAGCCAAGGAGGCGGGGGGGCACTCTACAATGAGCAGTTCTTC. The chain joins TRBV4-1 to TRBJ2-1, with TRBD2 identical over 9 bases. Germline assignment: CDR1 MGHRA and CDR2 YSYEKL. The CDR3 sequence is 17 residues long. V shed 1 base, J shed 3 bases, and the junction held 7 bases outside the gene matches.